This T cell receptor beta chain was obtained from a study of CD8 T cells in ankylosing spondylitis. General study results and limits: Within matched ankylosing spondylitis synovial fluid, disease-linked clones were reportedly significantly enriched.

The V end was cut by 4 bases, the J end by 6 bases, with 14 bases between. CDR1 is SGHRS and CDR2 is YFSETQ in the germline V gene. The CDR3 spans 14 residues. TCRdb re-analysed the 5' RACE reads in MiXCR, keeping a single row per CDR3 protein. The sample has hundreds of thousands of distinct CDR3 sequences, about 10% seen once; the top ten hold around a fifth. A word on this clonotype: What it recognizes is unknown.

The source of this sequence is a male donor with ankylosing spondylitis or in good health (not recorded which). Material: blood, either unsorted or a sorted T cell fraction (not recorded which). The V gene is TRBV5-1, the J gene TRBJ2-1, with D possibly TRBD1 on 6 matching bases. CDR3 amino acids: CASSTDSVANEQFF. CDR3 sequence (DNA): TGCGCCAGCAGCACGGACAGCGTGGCCAATGAGCAGTTCTTC.